Below, 21 T cell receptor beta chains from the same sample are listed, as sequenced in a study of blood T cell repertoires in COVID-19. TCRdb's table, derived via immunoSEQ multiplex PCR, lists solely in-frame clones and lacks some. The sample has 30,000 to 40,000 clones, roughly 87% seen once; the top ten hold roughly a fifth. The sample taken for sequencing was peripheral blood. The source is a man at least 80 years old with acute or convalescent COVID-19.

The chain couples TRBV16 to TRBJ1-2; maybe TRBD1 (5 bases). Germline-derived CDR1 and CDR2 are KGHSY and FQNENV. V dropped 0 bases and J dropped 8 bases, with 19 bases sitting between them. The CDR3 spans 16 residues. Written as DNA, the CDR3 is TGTGCCAGCAGCCAATCAAGGTCAGGGAAAATGGAAGGCTACACCTTC. Amino acids: CASSQSRSGKMEGYTF.

This clone was observed once. The chain employs TRBV10-3 and TRBJ1-2, with D possibly matching TRBD1 (6 bases). V was trimmed by 3 bases and J by 5 bases, leaving 16 bases between them. This CDR3 has 15 residues. The germline CDR1 and CDR2 sequences are ENHRY and SYGVKD. DNA of the CDR3: TGTGCCATCAGTGACGGACAGATAAAAGGATATGGCTACACCTTC. It translates to CAISDGQIKGYGYTF.

The chain links TRBV19 to TRBJ1-2, with D possibly being TRBD1 (5 bases). V was pared by 3 bases and J by 1 base, with 9 bases between. The CDR3 is 14 amino acids. Germline V lookup: CDR1 LNHDA, CDR2 SQIVND (reference sequence). CDR3 nucleotides: TGTGCCAGTAGTATTTGGGGGGATAACTATGGCTACACCTTC. It encodes CASSIWGDNYGYTF.

The V and J genes are TRBV27 and TRBJ1-1; 11 nucleotides agree with TRBD1. J lost 0 bases, V lost 5 bases, and 8 bases had no gene match. The CDR3 length is 17 residues. Germline V gene lookup returns CDR1 MNHEY and CDR2 SMNVEV (reference sequence). CDR3 amino acids: CASSLTRTGGMNTEAFF. The CDR3 DNA sequence: TGTGCCAGCAGTCTCACTCGGACAGGGGGCATGAACACTGAAGCTTTCTTT.

The rearrangement joins TRBV5-6 to TRBJ1-5, with TRBD1 matching over 7 bases. Germline V lookup: CDR1 SGHDT, CDR2 YYEEEE. The J segment lost 5 bases and the V segment lost 3 bases, leaving 2 bases of the junction unmatched. There are 13 residues in the CDR3. The CDR3, as DNA: TGTGCCAGCAGCTCAGGGGGGTATCAGCCCCAGCATTTT. This codes for CASSSGGYQPQHF.

This chain links TRBV2 with TRBJ1-6; 9 nucleotides match TRBD1. Germline V lookup: CDR1 SNHLY, CDR2 FYNNEI. Trimming at V came to 5 bases and at J to 1 base, leaving 6 bases not matched to a gene. The CDR3 is 17 residues long. The CDR3 sequence is CASSKDRGGSYNSPLHF. The CDR3 coding sequence is TGTGCCAGCAGTAAGGACAGGGGTGGATCCTATAATTCACCCCTCCACTTT.

This clone was recorded only once. The V and J genes are TRBV2 and TRBJ1-1, with D hard to call. Germline CDR1 SNHLY, CDR2 FYNNEI. V was clipped by 4 bases and J by 11 bases, with 17 bases between them. The CDR3 is made up of 13 amino acids. The CDR3 loop is CASSGQSVGRAFF. The CDR3 nucleotides are TGTGCCAGCAGTGGCCAATCCGTCGGTCGGGCTTTCTTT.

This chain joins TRBV4-2 and TRBJ2-5; D is possibly TRBD2 (7 bases). Trimming stripped 2 bases from V and 5 bases from J, with 15 bases between. CDR3 size: 15 residues. Germline V lookup: CDR1 LGHNA, CDR2 YNFKEQ. CDR3 in DNA: TGTGCCAGCAGCCAAAACTGGGGGGGCGGGGAGACCCAGTACTTC. Translated, it gives CASSQNWGGGETQYF.

The gene calls are TRBV7-2 and TRBJ1-6, with 7 nucleotides matching TRBD1. This CDR3 contains 14 residues. J lost 8 bases, V lost 3 bases, and 4 bases had no gene match. The V gene's germline CDR1 is SGHTA and CDR2 FQGNSA. The CDR3 DNA is TGTGCCAGCAGCTTTTGGAGGGGGCATTCACCCCTCCACTTT. Its protein is CASSFWRGHSPLHF.

This CDR3 reads CAWSEGLSVGTDTQYF. CDR3 DNA: TGTGCCTGGAGTGAAGGACTAAGCGTGGGCACAGATACGCAGTATTTT. V is TRBV30 and J is TRBJ2-3; a weak D match, TRBD2 (6 bases). From germline, CDR1 is GTSNPN and CDR2 SVGIG (reference sequence). This CDR3 has 16 amino acids. Trimming removed 1 base at V and 1 base at J, with 15 bases between.

This clone was counted once. For the CDR3, the DNA is TGTGCCACCAGCAGAGTGCGCCAGGGAAATCAGCCCCAGCATTTT. The encoded protein is CATSRVRQGNQPQHF. The J gene is TRBJ1-5, the V gene TRBV15; D perhaps matches TRBD1 (5 bases). CDR3 length: 15 residues. V gave up 1 base and J gave up 4 bases, with 11 bases separating them. CDR1 is LNHNV and CDR2 is YYDKDF in the germline V gene (reference sequence).

CDR3 in amino acids: CATRAGQGRKSYGYTF. The CDR3 DNA follows: TGTGCCACTCGAGCGGGACAGGGTAGGAAGAGCTATGGCTACACCTTC. The chain is built from TRBV6-6 and TRBJ1-2; 9 positions match TRBD1. With 10 bases clipped from V and 4 bases from J, the junction kept 16 bases outside the gene matches. Germline V gene sequence: CDR1 MNHNY, CDR2 SVGAGI (reference sequence). The length of the CDR3 is 16 residues.

This chain connects TRBV12-3 or TRBV12-4 to TRBJ2-7, with TRBD1 matching over 8 bases. The CDR3 covers 13 residues. The V segment lost 6 bases and the J segment 3 bases; nucleotides outside the gene matches: 4. The CDR3 coding sequence is TGTGCCAGCAGGTCCGGGACAGGCTACGAGCAGTACTTC. As protein: CASRSGTGYEQYF.

The genes are TRBV11-2 and TRBJ2-7; no definite D call. CDR3 length equals 13 residues. Trimming removed 4 bases from V and 4 bases from J, with 11 bases in between. Germline V lookup: CDR1 SGHAT, CDR2 FQNNGV. The DNA of the CDR3 is TGTGCCAGCAGCTACGAGCTAGGATACGAGCAGTACTTC. It specifies CASSYELGYEQYF. The entire variable domain, with the rest obtained from reference TRBV11-2 and TRBJ2-7, is as follows: EAGVAQSPRYKIIEKRQSVAFWCNPISGHATLYWYQQILGQGPKLLIQFQNNGVVDDSQLPKDRFSAERLKGVDSTLKIQPAKLEDSAVYLCASSYELGYEQYFGPGTRLTVT.

V is TRBV11-1 and J is TRBJ2-3; the D gene is possibly TRBD1 (6 bases). The CDR3 extends over 14 amino acids. The germline CDR1 and CDR2 sequences are SGHAT and FQDESV (reference sequence). The ends were cut back, 1 base at V and 1 base at J, with 6 bases in the middle. The CDR3 nucleotides read TGTGCCAGCAGCTTAGACAGGGGCACAGATACGCAGTATTTT. It specifies CASSLDRGTDTQYF.

This chain's CDR3 is CASSLYPGWIKKGQFYGYTF. The DNA of the CDR3 is TGTGCCAGCAGCTTGTATCCAGGGTGGATCAAGAAGGGACAATTCTATGGCTACACCTTC. The V call is TRBV5-4, the J call TRBJ1-2; a possible D gene is TRBD1 (6 bases). Germline-derived CDR1 and CDR2 are SGHNT and YYREEE (reference sequence). The CDR3 is 20 amino acids. Deletions cut 1 base from V and 4 bases from J, with 29 bases between.

This clone is a singleton in its sample. J is TRBJ1-4 and V is TRBV6-5; TRBD1 matches at 9 bases. The V segment lost 7 bases and the J segment 8 bases; nucleotides outside the gene matches: 5. The CDR3 length is 13 residues. CDR1 is MNHEY and CDR2 is SVGAGI in the germline V gene. This CDR3 is CASKRTGEEKLFF. In DNA, the CDR3 is TGTGCCAGCAAGAGGACAGGGGAGGAAAAACTGTTTTTT.

This clone was seen a single time. The chain recombines TRBV7-2 with TRBJ2-1, with D possibly matching TRBD2 (6 bases). The CDR3 extends over 15 amino acids. The germline V gene encodes CDR1 SGHTA and CDR2 FQGNSA. Trimming removed 5 bases from V and 4 bases from J, with 15 bases in between. CDR3 in amino acids: CASSPHGGVYNEQFF. CDR3 nucleotides: TGTGCCAGCAGCCCCCACGGAGGGGTATACAATGAGCAGTTCTTC.

The chain joins TRBV5-1 to TRBJ2-7, with 8 bases aligning to TRBD2. V lost 3 bases to trimming and J lost 0 bases; unmatched junction nucleotides: 11. Germline V gives CDR1 SGHRS, CDR2 YFSETQ. The CDR3 is 17 residues long. The CDR3 protein is CASSSESAGGSSYEQYF. In DNA form, the CDR3 reads TGCGCCAGCAGCTCAGAATCGGCGGGGGGATCCTCCTACGAGCAGTACTTC.

The chain uses TRBV3-1 (or the pseudogene TRBV3-2) and TRBJ1-2; 7 nucleotides agree with TRBD1. V dropped 3 bases and J dropped 4; count of bases not matched to a gene: 5. There are 14 residues in the CDR3. CDR1 and CDR2 from the germline V gene are LGHDT and YNNKEL (reference sequence). This CDR3 is CASSQRGPSYGYTF. CDR3 bases: TGTGCCAGCAGCCAGAGGGGGCCTAGCTATGGCTACACCTTC.

This chain links TRBV28 with TRBJ1-2; no reliable D call. Germline values: CDR1 MDHEN, CDR2 SYDVKM. V was trimmed by 8 bases and J by 4 bases, leaving 11 bases between them. The CDR3 length is 12 residues. The CDR3 here is CASSRGFYGYTF. DNA of the CDR3: TGTGCCAGCTCCCGGGGATTCTATGGCTACACCTTC.